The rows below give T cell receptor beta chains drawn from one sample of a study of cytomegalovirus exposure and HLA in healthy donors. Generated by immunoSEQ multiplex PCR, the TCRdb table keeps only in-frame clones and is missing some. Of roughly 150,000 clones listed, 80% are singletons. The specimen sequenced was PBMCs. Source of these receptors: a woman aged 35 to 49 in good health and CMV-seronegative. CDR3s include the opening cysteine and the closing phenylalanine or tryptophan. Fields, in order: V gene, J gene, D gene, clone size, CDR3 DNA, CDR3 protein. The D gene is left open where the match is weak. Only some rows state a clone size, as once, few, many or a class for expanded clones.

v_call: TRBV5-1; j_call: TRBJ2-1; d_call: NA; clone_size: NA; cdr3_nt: TGCGCCAGCAGCTTGTGGGCGGGGAGAACCAATGAGCAGTTCTTC; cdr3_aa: CASSLWAGRTNEQFF
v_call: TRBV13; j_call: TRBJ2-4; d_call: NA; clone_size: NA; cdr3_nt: TGTGCCAGCAGCTTATATCCAGGACAAGCCAAAAACATTCAGTACTTC; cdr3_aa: CASSLYPGQAKNIQYF
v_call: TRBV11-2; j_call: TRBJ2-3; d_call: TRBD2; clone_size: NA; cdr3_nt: TGTGCCAGCACCCTAGGACTAGCCGCAGATACGCAGTATTTT; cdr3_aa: CASTLGLAADTQYF
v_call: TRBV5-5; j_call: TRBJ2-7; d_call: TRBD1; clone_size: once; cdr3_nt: TGTGCCAGCAGCTTGGCCGGGACAGGTGTTCACGAGCAGTACTTC; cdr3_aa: CASSLAGTGVHEQYF
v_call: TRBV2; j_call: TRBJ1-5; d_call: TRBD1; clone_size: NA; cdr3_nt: TGTGCCAGCAGTACGCTCCCAGGGGGGCTTTCGAGCAATCAGCCCCAGCATTTT; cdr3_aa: CASSTLPGGLSSNQPQHF
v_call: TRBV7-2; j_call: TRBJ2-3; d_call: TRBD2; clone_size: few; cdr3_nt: TGTGCCAGCAGCGGGGGGGACTTCCGATACACAGATACGCAGTATTTT; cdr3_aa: CASSGGDFRYTDTQYF
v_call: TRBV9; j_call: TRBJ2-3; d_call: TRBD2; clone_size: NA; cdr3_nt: TGTGCCAGCAGCGTAGAGGCGGGAGTCACAGATACGCAGTATTTT; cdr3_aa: CASSVEAGVTDTQYF
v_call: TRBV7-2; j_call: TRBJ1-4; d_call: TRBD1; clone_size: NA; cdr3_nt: TGTGCCAGCAGCTTAGGGGACAGGGAGGCTGAAAAACTGTTTTTT; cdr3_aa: CASSLGDREAEKLFF
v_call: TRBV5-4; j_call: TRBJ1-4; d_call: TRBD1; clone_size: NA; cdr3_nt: TGTGCCAGCAGCGGACAGGCCAGAAATGAAAAACTGTTTTTT; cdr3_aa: CASSGQARNEKLFF
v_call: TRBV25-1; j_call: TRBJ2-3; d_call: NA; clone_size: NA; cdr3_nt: TGTGCCAGCAGTGGGTGGCGGGCTAGCACAGATACGCAGTATTTT; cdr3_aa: CASSGWRASTDTQYF
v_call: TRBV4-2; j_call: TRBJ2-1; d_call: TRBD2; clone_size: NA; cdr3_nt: TGTGCCAGCAGCCAAAGGCTAGCGGGAGTTCCGTACAATGAGCAGTTCTTC; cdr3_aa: CASSQRLAGVPYNEQFF
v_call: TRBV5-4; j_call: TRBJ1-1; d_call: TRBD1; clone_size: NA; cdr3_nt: TGTGCCAGCAGCAAGGGACAGGTGAACACTGAAGCTTTCTTT; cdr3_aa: CASSKGQVNTEAFF
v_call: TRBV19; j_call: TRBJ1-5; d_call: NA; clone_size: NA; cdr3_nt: TGTGCCAGTAGTATTATAGCACAGGGCAATCAGCCCCAGCATTTT; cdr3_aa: CASSIIAQGNQPQHF
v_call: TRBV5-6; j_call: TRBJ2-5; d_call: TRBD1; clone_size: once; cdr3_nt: TGTGCCAGCAGGGCGGACAGGGTGATTGAGACCCAGTACTTC; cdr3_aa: CASRADRVIETQYF
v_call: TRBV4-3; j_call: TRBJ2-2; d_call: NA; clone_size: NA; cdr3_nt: TGCGCCAGCAGCCAAGATCTGAGGGCGGGGGAGCTGTTTTTT; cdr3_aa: CASSQDLRAGELFF
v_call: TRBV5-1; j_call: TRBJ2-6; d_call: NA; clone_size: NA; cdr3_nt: TGCGCCAGCAGCTTGAGCGCAGGTAGCTACTCTGGGGCCAACGGCCTGACTTTC; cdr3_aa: CASSLSAGSYSGANGLTF
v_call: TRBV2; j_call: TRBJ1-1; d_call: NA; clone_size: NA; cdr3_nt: TGTGCCAGCAGTGCTGCAGAGAACACTGAAGCTTTCTTT; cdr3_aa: CASSAAENTEAFF
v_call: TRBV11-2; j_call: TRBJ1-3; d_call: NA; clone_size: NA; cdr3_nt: TGTGCCAGCACCCCGTTGAGGGTTACGGGGGGAAACACCATATATTTT; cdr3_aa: CASTPLRVTGGNTIYF
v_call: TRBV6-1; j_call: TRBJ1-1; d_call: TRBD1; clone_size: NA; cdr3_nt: TGTGCCAGCACAGGACAGGTATCGTGGACTGAAGCTTTCTTT; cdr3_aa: CASTGQVSWTEAFF
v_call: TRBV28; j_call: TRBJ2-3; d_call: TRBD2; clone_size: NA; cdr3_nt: TGTGCCAGCAGTTTATCCAGAATAGCGGGGGGCACAGATACGCAGTATTTT; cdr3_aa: CASSLSRIAGGTDTQYF
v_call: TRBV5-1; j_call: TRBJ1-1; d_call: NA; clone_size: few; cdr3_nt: TGCGCCAGCAGCCGGTTACTACGGGACAATTGGGACACTGAAGCTTTCTTT; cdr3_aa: CASSRLLRDNWDTEAFF
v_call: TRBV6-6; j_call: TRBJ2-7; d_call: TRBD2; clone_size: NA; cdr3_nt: TGTGCCAGCAGTGGGGTGGGCGGGAGCGAGCAGTACTTC; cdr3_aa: CASSGVGGSEQYF
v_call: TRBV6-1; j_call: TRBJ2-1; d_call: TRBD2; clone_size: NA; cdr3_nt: TGTGCCAGCAGGGGACTAGCGGGGGAGTCGTACGAGCAGTTCTTC; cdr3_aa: CASRGLAGESYEQFF
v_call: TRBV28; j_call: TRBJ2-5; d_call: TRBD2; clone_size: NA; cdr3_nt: TGTGCCAGCAGCCACGGGGGACTAGCGGGAGAAGGTTACCAAGAGACCCAGTACTTC; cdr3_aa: CASSHGGLAGEGYQETQYF
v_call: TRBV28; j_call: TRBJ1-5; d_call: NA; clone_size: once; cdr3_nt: TGTGCCACCGGGGGGAGCAATCAGCCCCAGCATTTT; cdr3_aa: CATGGSNQPQHF
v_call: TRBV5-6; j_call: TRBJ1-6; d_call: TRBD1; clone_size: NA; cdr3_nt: TGTGCCAGCAGCGCCGGGACAGGGGAATCACCCCTCCACTTT; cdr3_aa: CASSAGTGESPLHF
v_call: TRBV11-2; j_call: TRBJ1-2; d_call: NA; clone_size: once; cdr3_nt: TGTGCCAGCAGCTTTGGCAGGGTCGATGGCTACACCTTC; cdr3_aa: CASSFGRVDGYTF
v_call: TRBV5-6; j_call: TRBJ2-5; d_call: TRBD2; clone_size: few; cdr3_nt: TGTGCCAGCAGCTTGTGGGGGGGGGAGACCCAGTACTTC; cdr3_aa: CASSLWGGETQYF
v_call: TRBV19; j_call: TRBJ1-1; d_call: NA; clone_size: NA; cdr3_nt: TGTGCCAGTAGTATACAGGGGAACACTGAAGCTTTCTTT; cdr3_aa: CASSIQGNTEAFF